A selection of T cell receptor beta chains follows, all from one sample in a study of early T cells in non-severe SARS-CoV-2 infection. TCRdb re-analysed the 5' RACE reads in MiXCR, keeping a single row per CDR3 protein. Of about 50,000 distinct CDR3 sequences listed, about 10% were seen once; the top ten hold roughly an eighth. Input material: whole blood. These receptors came from an adult who was a healthcare worker with PCR-confirmed SARS-CoV-2 infection or an uninfected control (not recorded which). Each CDR3 is given with its conserved first and last residue. The order of the fields is D gene, J gene, clone size, V gene, CDR3 DNA, CDR3 protein. The D gene is left open where the match is weak. Clone sizes are given selectively: once, few, many, or a class where the clone is expanded.

>TRBD1|TRBJ2-4|many|TRBV4-1
TGCGCCAGCAGCCAACCGGGACAGTCCAAAAACATTCAGTACTTC
CASSQPGQSKNIQYF
>NA|TRBJ1-1|many|TRBV7-9
TGTGCCAGCAGCCTCGGACAGGAAGCTTTCTTT
CASSLGQEAFF
>NA|TRBJ2-7|few|TRBV9
TGTGCCAGCAGCGTAGCTCCAGACGCCTACGAGCAGTACTTC
CASSVAPDAYEQYF
>NA|TRBJ2-1|many|TRBV28
TGTGCCAGCAGTAGGAATGAGCAGTTCTTC
CASSRNEQFF
>NA|TRBJ2-3|many|TRBV28
TGTGCCAGCAGTTTAAGGGTCGGAACGCAGTATTTT
CASSLRVGTQYF
>NA|TRBJ2-5|many|TRBV29-1
TGCAGCGTTGAGTCGGAACAACTAGGTCAAGAGACCCAGTACTTC
CSVESEQLGQETQYF
>NA|TRBJ1-6|many|TRBV9
TGTGCCAGCAGTTCCATGTATGGGGATTCACCCCTCCACTTT
CASSSMYGDSPLHF
>NA|TRBJ2-2|few|TRBV11-2
TGTGCCAGCAGCTTAATGCAGGCCGGGGAGCTGTTTTTT
CASSLMQAGELFF
>NA|TRBJ1-3|NA|TRBV28
TGTGCCAGCAGCTCCCTGAGGAGCCGCTCTGGAAACACCATATATTTT
CASSSLRSRSGNTIYF
>TRBD2|TRBJ2-2|many|TRBV20-1
TGCAGTGCTACTGCCCCGGGGCTAGCGGGACCCGGGGAGCTGTTTTTT
CSATAPGLAGPGELFF
>TRBD2|TRBJ2-5|many|TRBV25-1
TGTGCCAGCAGTGTAGTAGCGGGGTCGCTTGGGGAGACCCAGTACTTC
CASSVVAGSLGETQYF
>TRBD1|TRBJ2-3|NA|TRBV29-1
TGCAGCGTTGATAAACAGGGGGCAGGAGATACGCAGTATTTT
CSVDKQGAGDTQYF